This T cell receptor (beta chain) derives from a study of graft-versus-host responses after intestinal transplantation. Across the whole study: Every recipient had anti-thymocyte globulin induction and roughly 3 years of tacrolimus plus steroids. Study-wide findings and caveats: The authors found GvH clones in recipient marrow, some appearing first in ileum or blood.

With respect to this clone: Antigen unknown.

Only in-frame clones appear in the TCRdb table, and some are missing; sequencing was by immunoSEQ multiplex PCR. The data contain about 130,000 clones, roughly 91% of them singletons. The CDR3 has 14 residues. The V end lost 5 bases, the J end lost 8 bases, and 15 bases lay between the germline ends. From germline, CDR1 is SGHVS and CDR2 FNYEAQ. V usage is TRBV7-6 and J usage is TRBJ1-4; D ambiguous. The sample here was unstimulated CD4+ T cells sorted from spleen or lymph node cells, taken before intestinal transplant. This clonotype was sampled from a human donor who received an intestinal transplant. The CDR3 reads CASSLRTGKEKLFF. CDR3 sequence (DNA): TGTGCCAGCAGCCTAAGGACGGGGAAAGAAAAACTGTTTTTT.